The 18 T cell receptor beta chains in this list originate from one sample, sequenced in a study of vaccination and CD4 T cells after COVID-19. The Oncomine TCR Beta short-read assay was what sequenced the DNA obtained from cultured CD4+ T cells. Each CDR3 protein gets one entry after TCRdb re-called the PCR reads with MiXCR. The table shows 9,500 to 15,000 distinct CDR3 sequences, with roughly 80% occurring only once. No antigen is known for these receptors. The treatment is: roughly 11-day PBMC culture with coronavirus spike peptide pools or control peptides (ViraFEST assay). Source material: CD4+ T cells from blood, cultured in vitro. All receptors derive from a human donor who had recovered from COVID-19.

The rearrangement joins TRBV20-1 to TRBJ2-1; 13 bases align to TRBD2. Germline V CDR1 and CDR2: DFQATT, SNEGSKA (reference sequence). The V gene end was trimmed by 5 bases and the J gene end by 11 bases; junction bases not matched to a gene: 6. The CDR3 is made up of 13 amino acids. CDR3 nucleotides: TGCAGTGCTGTGGGACTAGCGGGGAAAAAGCAGTTCTTC. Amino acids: CSAVGLAGKKQFF.

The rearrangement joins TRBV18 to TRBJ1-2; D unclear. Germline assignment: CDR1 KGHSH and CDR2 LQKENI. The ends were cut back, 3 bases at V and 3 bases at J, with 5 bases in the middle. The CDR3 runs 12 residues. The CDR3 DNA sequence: TGTGCCAGCTCACCGGCGGACTATGGCTACACCTTC. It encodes CASSPADYGYTF.

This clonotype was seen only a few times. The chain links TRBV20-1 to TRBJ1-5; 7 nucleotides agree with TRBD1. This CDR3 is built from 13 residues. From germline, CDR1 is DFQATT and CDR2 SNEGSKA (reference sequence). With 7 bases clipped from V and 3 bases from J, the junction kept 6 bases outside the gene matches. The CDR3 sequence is CSGTGTVNQPQHF. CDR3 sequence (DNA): TGCAGTGGCACCGGGACAGTCAATCAGCCCCAGCATTTT.

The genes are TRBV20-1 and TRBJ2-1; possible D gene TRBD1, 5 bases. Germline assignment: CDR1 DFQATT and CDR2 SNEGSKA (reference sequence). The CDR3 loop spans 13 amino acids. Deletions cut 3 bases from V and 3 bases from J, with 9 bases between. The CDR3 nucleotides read TGCAGTGCTAGTGGCGACAGCTACAATGAGCAGTTCTTC. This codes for CSASGDSYNEQFF.

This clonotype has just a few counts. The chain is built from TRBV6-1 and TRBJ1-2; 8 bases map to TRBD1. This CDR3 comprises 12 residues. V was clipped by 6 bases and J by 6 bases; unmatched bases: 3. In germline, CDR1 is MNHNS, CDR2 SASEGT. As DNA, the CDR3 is TGTGCCAGCAGGGAGACAGGGGATGGCTACACCTTC. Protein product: CASRETGDGYTF.

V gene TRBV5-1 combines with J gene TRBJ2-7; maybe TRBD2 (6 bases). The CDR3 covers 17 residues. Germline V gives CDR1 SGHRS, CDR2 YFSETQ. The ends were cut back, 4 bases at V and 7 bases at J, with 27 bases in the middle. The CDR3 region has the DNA TGCGCCAGCAGCCACAACTCCTTACGCCGGGGGTCTGGGGAGCAGTACTTC. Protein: CASSHNSLRRGSGEQYF. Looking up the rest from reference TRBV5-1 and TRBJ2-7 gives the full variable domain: KAGVTQTPRYLIKTRGQQVTLSCSPISGHRSVSWYQQTPGQGLQFLFEYFSETQRNKGNFPGRFSGRQFSNSRSEMNVSTLELGDSALYLCASSHNSLRRGSGEQYFGPGTRLTVT.

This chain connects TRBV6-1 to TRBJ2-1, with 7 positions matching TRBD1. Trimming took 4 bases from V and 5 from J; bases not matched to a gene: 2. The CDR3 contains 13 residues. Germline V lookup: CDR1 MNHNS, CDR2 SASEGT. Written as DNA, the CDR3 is TGTGCCAGCAGTGGACAGGGAGACAATGAGCAGTTCTTC. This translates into CASSGQGDNEQFF.

The CDR3 nucleotides are TGTGCCAGCAGCCTACGACAGGCCCCTTGGAATGAGCAGTTCTTC. This encodes CASSLRQAPWNEQFF. The rearrangement joins TRBV7-9 to TRBJ2-1; weak D call: TRBD1 (6 bases). This CDR3 has 15 amino acids. Germline CDR1 reads SEHNR; CDR2 reads FQNEAQ (reference sequence). V was clipped by 5 bases and J by 7 bases, with 18 bases between them.

Here the CDR3 DNA reads TGCAGTGCTAGAGATCCATTACCCTCGGGGAGGCGGGAGACCCAGTACTTC. Translated, it gives CSARDPLPSGRRETQYF. The J gene is TRBJ2-5, the V gene TRBV20-1; maybe TRBD2 (6 bases). The CDR3 spans 17 residues. The germline V gene encodes CDR1 DFQATT and CDR2 SNEGSKA (reference sequence). Trimming took off 0 bases at V and 5 bases at J, with 22 bases between the two ends.

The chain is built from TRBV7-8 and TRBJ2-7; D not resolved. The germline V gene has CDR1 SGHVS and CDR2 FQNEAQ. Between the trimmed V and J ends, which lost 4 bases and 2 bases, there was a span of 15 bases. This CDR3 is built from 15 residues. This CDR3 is CASSSVDPTPYEQYF. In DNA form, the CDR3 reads TGTGCCAGCAGCTCAGTCGACCCAACTCCCTACGAGCAGTACTTC.

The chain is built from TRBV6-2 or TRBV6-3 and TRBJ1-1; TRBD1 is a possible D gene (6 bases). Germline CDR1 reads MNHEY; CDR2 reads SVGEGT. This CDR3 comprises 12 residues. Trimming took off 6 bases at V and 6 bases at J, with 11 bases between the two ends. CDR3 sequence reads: CASSERGAEAFF. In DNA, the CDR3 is TGTGCCAGCAGCGAAAGGGGGGCTGAAGCTTTCTTT.

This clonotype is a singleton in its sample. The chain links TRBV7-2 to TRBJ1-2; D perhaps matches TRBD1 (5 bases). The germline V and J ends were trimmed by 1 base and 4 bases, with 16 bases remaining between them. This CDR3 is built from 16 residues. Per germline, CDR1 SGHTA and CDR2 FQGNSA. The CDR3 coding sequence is TGTGCCAGCAGCTTAGACGTCTTCGGGGCGCGCTATGGCTACACCTTC. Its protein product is CASSLDVFGARYGYTF.

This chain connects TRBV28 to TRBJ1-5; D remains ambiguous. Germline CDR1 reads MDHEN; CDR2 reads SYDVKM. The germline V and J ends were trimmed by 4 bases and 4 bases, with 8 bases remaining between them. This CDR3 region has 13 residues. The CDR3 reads CASSSGPNQPQHF. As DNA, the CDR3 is TGTGCCAGCAGTTCGGGCCCAAATCAGCCCCAGCATTTT.

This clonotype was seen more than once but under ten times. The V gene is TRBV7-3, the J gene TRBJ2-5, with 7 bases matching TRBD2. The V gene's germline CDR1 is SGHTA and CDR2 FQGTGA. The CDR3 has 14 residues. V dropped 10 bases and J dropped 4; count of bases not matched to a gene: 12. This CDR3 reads CATRGVRVLETQYF. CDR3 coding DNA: TGTGCCACCCGGGGGGTACGCGTCCTAGAGACCCAGTACTTC.

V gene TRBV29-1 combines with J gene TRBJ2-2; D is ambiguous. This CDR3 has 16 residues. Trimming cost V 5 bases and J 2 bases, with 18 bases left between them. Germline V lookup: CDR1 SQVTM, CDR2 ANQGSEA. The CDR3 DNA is TGCAGCGTTCAAGGGCTGAAACATACCAACACCGGGGAGCTGTTTTTT. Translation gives CSVQGLKHTNTGELFF.

Written as DNA, the CDR3 is TGTGCCAGTAGTACGGGAGTCCAGGCTAACTATGGCTACACCTTC. Translated: CASSTGVQANYGYTF. V is TRBV19 and J is TRBJ1-2; D gene ambiguous. Germline V lookup: CDR1 LNHDA, CDR2 SQIVND (reference sequence). The CDR3 is 15 amino acids. The germline V and J ends were trimmed by 4 bases and 0 bases, with 12 bases remaining between them.

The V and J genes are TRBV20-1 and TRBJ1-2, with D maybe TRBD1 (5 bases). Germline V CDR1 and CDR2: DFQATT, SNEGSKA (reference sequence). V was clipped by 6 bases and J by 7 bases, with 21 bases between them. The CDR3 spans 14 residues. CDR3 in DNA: TGCAGTGCCACTGGGGCGGCCCCCTCGTTTGGCTACACCTTC. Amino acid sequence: CSATGAAPSFGYTF.

The CDR3 here is CATSSRGQREQYF. CDR3 bases: TGTGCCACCAGCAGCAGGGGGCAGAGGGAGCAGTACTTC. The chain combines TRBV15 with TRBJ2-7, with 8 bases identical to TRBD1. CDR1 and CDR2 from the germline V gene are LNHNV and YYDKDF (reference sequence). The V and J ends lost 3 bases and 7 bases, in that order; junction bases with no gene match: 5. The CDR3 is 13 amino acids.